This is a list of T cell receptor beta chains from one sample in a study of beta chain features in type 1 diabetes. This table comes from immunoSEQ multiplex PCR, and its TCRdb copy is limited to in-frame clones, with some not included. The sample records 600,000 or so clones, around 11% being singletons. The sequencing sample was made of naive CD4+ T cells from blood. The source is a man under 40 with type 1 diabetes. Both conserved end residues are part of each CDR3. D genes are given only for firm matches. Part of the rows lack a size; the others show once, few, many or a class for expanded clones.

d_gene: .
abundance: few
j_gene: TRBJ2-1
v_gene: TRBV5-6
CDR3nt: TGTGCCAGCAGCTTGTACCATGAGCAGTTCTTC
CDR3aa: CASSLYHEQFF

d_gene: .
abundance: few
j_gene: TRBJ2-7
v_gene: TRBV10-3
CDR3nt: TGTGCCACCCTGGGGATTAACGAGCAGTACTTC
CDR3aa: CATLGINEQYF

d_gene: .
abundance: .
j_gene: TRBJ1-2
v_gene: TRBV7-2
CDR3nt: TGTGCCAGCAGCTTCCCGGAAAGATCCTATGGCTACACCTTC
CDR3aa: CASSFPERSYGYTF

d_gene: .
abundance: few
j_gene: TRBJ2-5
v_gene: TRBV7-2
CDR3nt: TGTGCCAGCAGCCCCGGGGGAACACAAGAGACCCAGTACTTC
CDR3aa: CASSPGGTQETQYF

d_gene: .
abundance: .
j_gene: TRBJ1-2
v_gene: TRBV11-3
CDR3nt: TGTGCCAGCAGCTTAGGTGGCGTGGCAAACAGGGAGCATGGCTACACCTTC
CDR3aa: CASSLGGVANREHGYTF

d_gene: .
abundance: .
j_gene: TRBJ1-2
v_gene: TRBV15
CDR3nt: TGTGCCACCAGCAGAGGGACAGCACACGAGGGCTACACCTTC
CDR3aa: CATSRGTAHEGYTF

d_gene: .
abundance: few
j_gene: TRBJ2-7
v_gene: TRBV6-1
CDR3nt: TGTGCCAGCAGATTCTCCGGGATAATCCCAGGGGAGCAGTACTTC
CDR3aa: CASRFSGIIPGEQYF

d_gene: .
abundance: .
j_gene: TRBJ2-5
v_gene: TRBV12-5
CDR3nt: TGTGCTAGTGGTTTGTCCGGTGGGGGCCAAGAGACCCAGTACTTC
CDR3aa: CASGLSGGGQETQYF

d_gene: .
abundance: .
j_gene: TRBJ1-6
v_gene: TRBV15
CDR3nt: TGTGCCACCAGCAGAAATGGACCTTCCCAGGGTTTCTATTCACCCCTCCACTTT
CDR3aa: CATSRNGPSQGFYSPLHF

d_gene: TRBD2
abundance: .
j_gene: TRBJ2-3
v_gene: TRBV25-1
CDR3nt: TGTGCCAGCAGTCCGGGCAGCGGGGTGGATACGCAGTATTTT
CDR3aa: CASSPGSGVDTQYF

d_gene: .
abundance: few
j_gene: TRBJ1-2
v_gene: TRBV6-6
CDR3nt: TGTGCCAGCAGTTACGGGTCAGGTGTTAAATATGGCTACACCTTC
CDR3aa: CASSYGSGVKYGYTF

d_gene: TRBD1
abundance: .
j_gene: TRBJ2-1
v_gene: TRBV11-1
CDR3nt: TGTGCCAGCAGCTCTCCGGGACAGGATCGGTTCTTC
CDR3aa: CASSSPGQDRFF

d_gene: .
abundance: .
j_gene: TRBJ2-6
v_gene: TRBV19
CDR3nt: TGTGCCAGTACCTCAGGGGAAGGGGCCAACGTCCTGACTTTC
CDR3aa: CASTSGEGANVLTF

d_gene: .
abundance: few
j_gene: TRBJ2-7
v_gene: TRBV5-1
CDR3nt: TGCGCCAGCAGCTTGGAGAGTACGGGGAAACCGTACTTC
CDR3aa: CASSLESTGKPYF

d_gene: TRBD2
abundance: few
j_gene: TRBJ2-1
v_gene: TRBV6-6
CDR3nt: TGTGCCAGCAGGGGACTAGCGGGGGTCGGTGAGCAGTTCTTC
CDR3aa: CASRGLAGVGEQFF

d_gene: .
abundance: .
j_gene: TRBJ1-1
v_gene: TRBV5-4
CDR3nt: TGTGCCAGCAGCTTGGAGACGGTAGGAGCTTTCTTT
CDR3aa: CASSLETVGAFF

d_gene: .
abundance: .
j_gene: TRBJ2-5
v_gene: TRBV29-1
CDR3nt: TGCAGCGTTGAAGATGATACACAAGAGACCCAGTACTTC
CDR3aa: CSVEDDTQETQYF

d_gene: .
abundance: few
j_gene: TRBJ1-1
v_gene: TRBV7-9
CDR3nt: TGTGCCAGCAGCGCTCAGGCAGGGAACACTGAAGCTTTCTTT
CDR3aa: CASSAQAGNTEAFF

d_gene: .
abundance: .
j_gene: TRBJ1-1
v_gene: TRBV5-6
CDR3nt: TGTGCCAGCAGCTTGGCCCTTTCGTCGTTGGTAGCTTTCTTT
CDR3aa: CASSLALSSLVAFF

d_gene: .
abundance: .
j_gene: TRBJ2-5
v_gene: TRBV30
CDR3nt: TGTGCCTGGAGTGTAGGCTGGGAGACCCAGTACTTC
CDR3aa: CAWSVGWETQYF

d_gene: TRBD1
abundance: .
j_gene: TRBJ2-7
v_gene: TRBV5-4
CDR3nt: TGTGCCAGCAGCTTTCCGGGACAGATCTACGAGCAGTACTTC
CDR3aa: CASSFPGQIYEQYF

d_gene: .
abundance: .
j_gene: TRBJ2-1
v_gene: TRBV5-4
CDR3nt: TGTGCCAGCAGCTTGGGGGGGTCTCTCTACAATGAGCAGTTCTTC
CDR3aa: CASSLGGSLYNEQFF

d_gene: TRBD1
abundance: .
j_gene: TRBJ1-2
v_gene: TRBV18
CDR3nt: TGTGCCAGCTCACCCACCTTGGGACAGCAGGAAAGTGCTAACTATGGCTACACCTTC
CDR3aa: CASSPTLGQQESANYGYTF

d_gene: .
abundance: .
j_gene: TRBJ2-5
v_gene: TRBV6-5
CDR3nt: TGTGCCAGCAGTCAGGGGAGAGAGACCCAGTACTTC
CDR3aa: CASSQGRETQYF

d_gene: TRBD2
abundance: few
j_gene: TRBJ2-1
v_gene: TRBV4-2
CDR3nt: TGTGCCAGCAGCCAAGGAAATAGCGGGGGGCTGAATGAGCAGTTCTTC
CDR3aa: CASSQGNSGGLNEQFF

d_gene: .
abundance: .
j_gene: TRBJ1-4
v_gene: TRBV4-2
CDR3nt: TGTGCCAGCAGCCCCCAGGGTGCAACTAATGAAAAACTGTTTTTT
CDR3aa: CASSPQGATNEKLFF

d_gene: .
abundance: .
j_gene: TRBJ2-6
v_gene: TRBV28
CDR3nt: TGTGCCAGCAGTATACCTGGGGCCAACGTCCTGACTTTC
CDR3aa: CASSIPGANVLTF

d_gene: .
abundance: few
j_gene: TRBJ1-1
v_gene: TRBV28
CDR3nt: TGTGCCAGCAGTTATCCGGGACGGTTGAACACTGAAGCTTTCTTT
CDR3aa: CASSYPGRLNTEAFF

d_gene: .
abundance: few
j_gene: TRBJ2-1
v_gene: TRBV15
CDR3nt: TGTGCCACCAGCAGAGTCCGAGTGACAGGACTGTACAATGAGCAGTTCTTC
CDR3aa: CATSRVRVTGLYNEQFF

d_gene: .
abundance: .
j_gene: TRBJ2-2
v_gene: TRBV9
CDR3nt: TGTGCCAGCAGCGTAGGGACACTGAACACCGGGGAGCTGTTTTTT
CDR3aa: CASSVGTLNTGELFF

d_gene: .
abundance: .
j_gene: TRBJ1-3
v_gene: TRBV7-2
CDR3nt: TGTGCCAGCAGCCTTAACTCGCCGAGCTCTGGAAACACCATATATTTT
CDR3aa: CASSLNSPSSGNTIYF

d_gene: TRBD1
abundance: .
j_gene: TRBJ2-7
v_gene: TRBV4-1
CDR3nt: TGCGCCAGCAGCCAAGATCACCCGGGACAGGGAGCCTACGAGCAGTACTTC
CDR3aa: CASSQDHPGQGAYEQYF

d_gene: .
abundance: few
j_gene: TRBJ1-5
v_gene: TRBV5-1
CDR3nt: TGCGCCAGCAGCTTGGCTGCAGACCAGCCCCAGCATTTT
CDR3aa: CASSLAADQPQHF

d_gene: TRBD1
abundance: few
j_gene: TRBJ2-1
v_gene: TRBV27
CDR3nt: TGTGCCAGCAGCTCCGGACAGGCTAAGTCCTACAATGAGCAGTTCTTC
CDR3aa: CASSSGQAKSYNEQFF

d_gene: TRBD1
abundance: once
j_gene: TRBJ2-3
v_gene: TRBV5-1
CDR3nt: TGCGCCAGCAGCTTGGGGCACGGACAGGGGAGAGATACGCAGTATTTT
CDR3aa: CASSLGHGQGRDTQYF

d_gene: .
abundance: few
j_gene: TRBJ1-2
v_gene: TRBV29-1
CDR3nt: TGCAGCGTTGAGGGGCCCAACTATGGCTACACCTTC
CDR3aa: CSVEGPNYGYTF

d_gene: .
abundance: few
j_gene: TRBJ2-7
v_gene: TRBV7-9
CDR3nt: TGTGCCAGCAGCTTAGATGGCAGGGTGCACGAGCAGTACTTC
CDR3aa: CASSLDGRVHEQYF

d_gene: TRBD1
abundance: .
j_gene: TRBJ1-2
v_gene: TRBV19
CDR3nt: TGTGCCAGTAGTCTGGATGGACAGGGGTGGGATGGCTACACCTTC
CDR3aa: CASSLDGQGWDGYTF

d_gene: .
abundance: .
j_gene: TRBJ1-2
v_gene: TRBV9
CDR3nt: TGTGCCAGCAGCGTATCAACAGGGAATGGTGGCTACACCTTC
CDR3aa: CASSVSTGNGGYTF

d_gene: .
abundance: .
j_gene: TRBJ2-7
v_gene: TRBV6-5
CDR3nt: TGTGCCAGCAGTTACTCGTTACAGGTGTTAAGCGAGCAGTACTTC
CDR3aa: CASSYSLQVLSEQYF

d_gene: .
abundance: few
j_gene: TRBJ1-1
v_gene: TRBV29-1
CDR3nt: TGCAGCGTTGAGGGGCTTAATATGAACACTGAAGCTTTCTTT
CDR3aa: CSVEGLNMNTEAFF

d_gene: TRBD2
abundance: .
j_gene: TRBJ2-5
v_gene: TRBV11-2
CDR3nt: TGTGCCAGCAGACCATCTGGACTAGCGGGGGGACAAGAGACCCAGTACTTC
CDR3aa: CASRPSGLAGGQETQYF

d_gene: TRBD1
abundance: .
j_gene: TRBJ1-2
v_gene: TRBV6-5
CDR3nt: TGTGCCAGCAGTCTGATCACAGGGGATGGCTACACCTTC
CDR3aa: CASSLITGDGYTF

d_gene: .
abundance: .
j_gene: TRBJ2-5
v_gene: TRBV6-5
CDR3nt: TGTGCCAGCAGTGGAGAGGTGGCGGAGACCCAGTACTTC
CDR3aa: CASSGEVAETQYF

d_gene: .
abundance: few
j_gene: TRBJ1-2
v_gene: TRBV28
CDR3nt: TGTGCCAGCAGTTTATATGGCGGGGTTCGGGGCTACACCTTC
CDR3aa: CASSLYGGVRGYTF

d_gene: .
abundance: .
j_gene: TRBJ1-3
v_gene: TRBV4-2
CDR3nt: TGTGCCAGCAGCCAAGAGCTGGGAAACACCATATATTTT
CDR3aa: CASSQELGNTIYF